This T cell receptor (beta chain) came from a study of brain T cells in children with intractable seizures. Findings of the study overall: Clones missing pre-surgery may reflect undersampling of that blood sample. Only CDR3 sequence similarity suggested viral specificity, without known HCMV serostatus.

The germline V and J ends were trimmed by 2 bases and 3 bases, with 10 bases remaining between them. Germline V gene sequence: CDR1 LNHDA, CDR2 SQIVND (reference sequence). The CDR3 runs 15 residues. Worth noting for this clone: The target antigen is unknown.

Specified time point: blood from clinic visit 5 months post-surgery; TSC patient then seizure free. Sequencing was limited to surgery cases with top T cell transcript signatures in brain tissue. This table comes from immunoSEQ multiplex PCR, and its TCRdb copy is limited to in-frame clones, with some not included. The repertoire has around 340,000 clones, 93% of them found once; the top ten carry 5% to 7%. The input for sequencing was peripheral blood, taken more than 4 months after surgery. The rearrangement links TRBV19 to TRBJ1-4; D remains ambiguous. The TCR originated in a boy in the first two years of life with tuberous sclerosis and intractable seizures. CDR3 DNA: TGTGCCAGTAGTATATCGGGCAAGTCTAATGAAAAACTGTTTTTT. Translating gives CASSISGKSNEKLFF.